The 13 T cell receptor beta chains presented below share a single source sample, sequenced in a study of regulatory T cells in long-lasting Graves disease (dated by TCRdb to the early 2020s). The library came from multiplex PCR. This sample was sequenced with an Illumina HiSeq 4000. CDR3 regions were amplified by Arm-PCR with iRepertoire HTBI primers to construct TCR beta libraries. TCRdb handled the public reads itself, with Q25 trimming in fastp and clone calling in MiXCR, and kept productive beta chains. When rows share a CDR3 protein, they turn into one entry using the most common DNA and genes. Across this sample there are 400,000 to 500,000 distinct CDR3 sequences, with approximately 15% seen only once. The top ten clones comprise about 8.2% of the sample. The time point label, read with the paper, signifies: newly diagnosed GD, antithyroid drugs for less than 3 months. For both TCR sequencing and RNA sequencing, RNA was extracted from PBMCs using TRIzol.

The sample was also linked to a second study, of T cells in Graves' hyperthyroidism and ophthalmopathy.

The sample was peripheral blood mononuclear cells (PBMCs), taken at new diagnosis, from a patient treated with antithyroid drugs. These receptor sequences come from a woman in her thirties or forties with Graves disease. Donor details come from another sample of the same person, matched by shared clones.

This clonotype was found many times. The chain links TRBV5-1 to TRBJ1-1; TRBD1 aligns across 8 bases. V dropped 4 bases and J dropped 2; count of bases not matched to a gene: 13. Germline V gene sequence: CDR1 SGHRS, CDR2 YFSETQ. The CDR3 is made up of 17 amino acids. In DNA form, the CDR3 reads TGCGCCAGCAGCCGGGACAGGAGGGGAACCTACAACACTGAAGCTTTCTTT. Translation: CASSRDRRGTYNTEAFF.

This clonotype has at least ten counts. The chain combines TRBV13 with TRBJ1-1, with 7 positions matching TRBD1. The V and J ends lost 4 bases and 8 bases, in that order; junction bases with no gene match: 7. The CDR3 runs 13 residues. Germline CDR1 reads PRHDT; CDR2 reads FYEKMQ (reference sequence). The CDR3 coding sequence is TGTGCCAGCAGCTCGGGAGGAGGGGGCGAAGCTTTCTTT. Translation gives CASSSGGGGEAFF.

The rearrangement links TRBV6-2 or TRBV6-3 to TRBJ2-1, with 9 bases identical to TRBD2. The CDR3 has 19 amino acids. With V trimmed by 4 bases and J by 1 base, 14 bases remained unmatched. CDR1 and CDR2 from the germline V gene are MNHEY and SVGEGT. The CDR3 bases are TGTGCCAGCAGTTCCGGGACAGTGATTAGCGGGAGATCCTACAATGAGCAGTTCTTC. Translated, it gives CASSSGTVISGRSYNEQFF.

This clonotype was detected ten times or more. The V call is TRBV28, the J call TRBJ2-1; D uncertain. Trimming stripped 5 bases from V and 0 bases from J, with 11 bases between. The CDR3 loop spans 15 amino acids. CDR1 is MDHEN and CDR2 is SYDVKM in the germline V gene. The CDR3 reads CASSPFAASYNEQFF. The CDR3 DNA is TGTGCCAGCAGTCCCTTTGCGGCCTCCTACAATGAGCAGTTCTTC.

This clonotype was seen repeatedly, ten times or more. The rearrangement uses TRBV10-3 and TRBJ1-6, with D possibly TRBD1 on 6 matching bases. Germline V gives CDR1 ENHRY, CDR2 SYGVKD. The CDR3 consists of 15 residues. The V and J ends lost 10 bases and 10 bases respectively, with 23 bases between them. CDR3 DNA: TGTGCCACGACCCCGTCCGGGACATCAGGGTCACCCCTCCACTTT. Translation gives CATTPSGTSGSPLHF.

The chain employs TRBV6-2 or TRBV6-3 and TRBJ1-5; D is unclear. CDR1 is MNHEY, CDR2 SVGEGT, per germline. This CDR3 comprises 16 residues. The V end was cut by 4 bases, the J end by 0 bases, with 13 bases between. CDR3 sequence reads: CASSFFLWGSNQPQHF. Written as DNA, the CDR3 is TGTGCCAGCAGTTTTTTCCTCTGGGGTAGCAATCAGCCCCAGCATTTT.

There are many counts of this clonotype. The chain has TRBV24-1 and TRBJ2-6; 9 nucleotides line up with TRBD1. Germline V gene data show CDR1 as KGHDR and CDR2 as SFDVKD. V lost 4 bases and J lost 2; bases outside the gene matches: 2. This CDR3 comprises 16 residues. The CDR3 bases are TGTGCCACCAGTGACCGGACAGGGGCTGGGGCCAACGTCCTGACTTTC. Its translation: CATSDRTGAGANVLTF.

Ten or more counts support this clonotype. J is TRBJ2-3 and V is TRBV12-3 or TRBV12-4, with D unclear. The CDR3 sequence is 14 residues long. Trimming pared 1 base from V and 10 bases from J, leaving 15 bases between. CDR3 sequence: CASSLVGINRPQYF. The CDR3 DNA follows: TGTGCCAGCAGTTTAGTTGGCATAAATAGACCGCAGTATTTT.

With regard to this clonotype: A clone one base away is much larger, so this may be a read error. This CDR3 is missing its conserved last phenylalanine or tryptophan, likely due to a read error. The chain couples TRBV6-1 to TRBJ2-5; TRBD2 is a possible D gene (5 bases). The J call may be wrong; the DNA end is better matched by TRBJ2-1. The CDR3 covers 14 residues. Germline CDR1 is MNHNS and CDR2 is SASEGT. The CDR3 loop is CASKWLADYNEQFL. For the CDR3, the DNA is TGTGCCAGCAAGTGGCTAGCAGATTACAATGAGCAGTTCCTC.

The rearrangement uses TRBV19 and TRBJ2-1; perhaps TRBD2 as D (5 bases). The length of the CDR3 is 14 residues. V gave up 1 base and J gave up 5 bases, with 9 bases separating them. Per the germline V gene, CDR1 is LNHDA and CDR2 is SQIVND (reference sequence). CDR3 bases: TGTGCCAGTAGTATAGTCGGTAGCGACAATGAGCAGTTCTTC. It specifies CASSIVGSDNEQFF.

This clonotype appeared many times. Written as DNA, the CDR3 is TGTGCCAGCAGTCCACTTCATTCAGGGAACGCTTTCTTT. Amino acids: CASSPLHSGNAFF. The rearrangement uses TRBV27 and TRBJ1-1, with D tentatively TRBD1 (5 bases). Germline loops: CDR1 MNHEY, CDR2 SMNVEV (reference sequence). V lost 5 bases to trimming and J lost 11 bases, with 18 bases between them. CDR3 size: 13 residues.

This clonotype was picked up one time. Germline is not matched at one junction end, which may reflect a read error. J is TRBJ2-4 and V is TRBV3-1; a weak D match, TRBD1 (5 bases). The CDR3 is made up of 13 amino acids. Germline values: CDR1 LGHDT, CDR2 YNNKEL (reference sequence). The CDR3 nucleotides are TGTGCAAGCAGGGATGCTTCCTCAGGTGAGCAGTACTTC. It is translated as CASRDASSGEQYF.

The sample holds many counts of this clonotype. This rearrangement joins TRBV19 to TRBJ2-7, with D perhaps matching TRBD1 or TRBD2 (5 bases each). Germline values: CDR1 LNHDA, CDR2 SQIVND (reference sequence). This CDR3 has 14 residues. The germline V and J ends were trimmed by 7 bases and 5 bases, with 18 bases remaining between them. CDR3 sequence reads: CASMGDATWDEQYF. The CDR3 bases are TGTGCCAGTATGGGGGACGCTACCTGGGACGAGCAGTACTTC. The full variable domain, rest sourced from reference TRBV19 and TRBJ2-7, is DGGITQSPKYLFRKEGQNVTLSCEQNLNHDAMYWYRQDPGQGLRLIYYSQIVNDFQKGDIAEGYSVSREKKESFPLTVTSAQKNPTAFYLCASMGDATWDEQYFGPGTRLTVT.